The present T cell receptor (beta chain) was sequenced within a study of blood T cells in healthy people across ages. Findings and caveats of the study: There were more naive CD4+ cells and higher diversity in long-lived donors than in aged donors.

This CDR3 is built from 17 residues. Germline V gives CDR1 MGHRA, CDR2 YSYEKL. Using a J-beta primer mix together with a sample-barcoded 5' primer, a second PCR was run for 7 to 11 cycles. TCRdb reprocessed the 5' RACE reads via MiXCR and lists one record per CDR3 protein. The sample has about 640,000 distinct CDR3 sequences; about 54% are singletons. As regards this clonotype: The antigen is unknown. The junction shows a germline mismatch at one end, possibly a read error.

Sequencing was carried out using blood. The sequence derives from a man between 60 and 75 years old in good health. J is TRBJ1-5 and V is TRBV4-1; the match to TRBD1 covers 11 bases. CDR3 in DNA: TGCGCCGGCAGCCAAAAGGGGACAGGGGGAAGCAATCAGCCCCAGCATTTT. Translated, it gives CAGSQKGTGGSNQPQHF.